Listed below are T cell receptor beta chains from one sample, sequenced in a study of response to subunit inactivated influenza vaccine. TCRdb analysed the RT-PCR reads with MiXCR anew, one entry per CDR3 protein. The sample shows 750,000 to 850,000 distinct CDR3 sequences, approximately 17% of them seen only once. The input for sequencing was PBMCs from blood, taken 4 to 6 days after vaccination. These receptor sequences come from a man over 45 who received an inactivated influenza vaccine. Each CDR3 is given with its conserved first and last residue. The D gene is left open where the match is weak. Clone size is stated in some rows and not others, as once, few, many or a class when expanded.

size	D	V	length	J	CDR3	DNA
few	NA	TRBV6-5	14	TRBJ2-5	CASSYAPPQETQYF	TGTGCCAGCAGTTACGCGCCGCCCCAAGAGACCCAGTACTTC
NA	NA	TRBV11-1	14	TRBJ2-5	CASRFRDTEETQYF	TGTGCCAGCAGATTCCGGGACACCGAAGAGACCCAGTACTTC
NA	NA	TRBV7-6	14	TRBJ1-2	CASSPVADSYGYTF	TGTGCCAGCAGCCCCGTGGCAGATTCCTATGGCTACACCTTC
few	NA	TRBV20-1	14	TRBJ1-1	CSARENNWHTEAFF	TGCAGTGCTAGAGAAAACAATTGGCACACTGAAGCTTTCTTT
many	TRBD1	TRBV12-3/TRBV12-4	16	TRBJ2-1	CASRADRDIYYNEQFF	TGTGCCAGCAGGGCTGACAGGGACATATACTACAATGAGCAGTTCTTC
many	NA	TRBV3-1	15	TRBJ2-3	CASGLGFSGTDTQYF	TGTGCCAGCGGCTTGGGATTCTCGGGCACAGATACGCAGTATTTT
NA	NA	TRBV3-1	17	TRBJ2-3	CASSRPERTRAPDTQYF	TGTGCCAGCAGCCGCCCAGAGCGGACACGGGCACCGGATACGCAGTATTTT
NA	NA	TRBV4-2	15	TRBJ2-2	CASSQEPGATGELFF	TGTGCCAGCAGCCAAGAACCGGGAGCCACCGGGGAGCTGTTTTTT
NA	TRBD1	TRBV5-1	14	TRBJ2-5	CASSSSTGEETQYF	TGCGCCAGCAGCTCATCGACAGGGGAGGAGACCCAGTACTTC
few	TRBD1	TRBV20-1	13	TRBJ2-7	CSAGTGGRNEQYF	TGCAGTGCCGGGACAGGGGGAAGGAACGAGCAGTACTTC
few	NA	TRBV10-3	11	TRBJ2-5	CAISDGETQYF	TGTGCCATCAGTGACGGAGAGACCCAGTACTTC
few	NA	TRBV5-6	15	TRBJ2-3	CASSIDWGAEDTQYF	TGTGCCAGCAGCATTGATTGGGGCGCGGAGGATACGCAGTATTTT
few	TRBD1	TRBV3-1	14	TRBJ2-3	CASSTPHRGDTQYF	TGTGCCAGCAGCACGCCCCACAGGGGAGATACGCAGTATTTT
NA	TRBD1	TRBV6-1	15	TRBJ2-1	CASRIQGQTYNEQFF	TGTGCCAGCAGGATACAGGGGCAGACCTACAATGAGCAGTTCTTC
many	NA	TRBV12-3/TRBV12-4	12	TRBJ1-1	CASRGLNTEAFF	TGTGCCAGCAGAGGGTTGAACACTGAAGCTTTCTTT
few	TRBD1	TRBV10-3	15	TRBJ2-2	CAISMTGWDTGELFF	TGTGCCATCAGCATGACAGGGTGGGACACCGGGGAGCTGTTTTTT
NA	NA	TRBV7-2	14	TRBJ1-1	CASSSDKVIAEAFF	TGTGCCAGCAGCTCGGACAAGGTAATAGCTGAAGCTTTCTTT
many	TRBD1	TRBV7-2	16	TRBJ1-3	CASSLRQGEGGNTIYF	TGTGCCAGCAGCTTACGACAGGGGGAGGGTGGAAACACCATATATTTT
few	NA	TRBV7-4	17	TRBJ2-3	CASSGRGTGTNTDTQYF	TGTGCCAGCAGCGGGAGAGGTACCGGAACAAACACAGATACGCAGTATTTT
NA	TRBD1	TRBV28	15	TRBJ2-5	CASSYRGARRETQYF	TGTGCCAGCAGTTACAGGGGAGCCAGGCGAGAGACCCAGTACTTC
NA	NA	TRBV12-3/TRBV12-4	16	TRBJ2-3	CASSRREDRGSDTQYF	TGTGCCAGCAGCAGGCGGGAGGACAGGGGCTCAGATACGCAGTATTTT
NA	NA	TRBV30	13	TRBJ1-2	CAWSVDGPYGYTF	TGTGCCTGGAGTGTAGACGGCCCCTATGGCTACACCTTC
NA	NA	TRBV30	14	TRBJ2-3	CAWNRVTSTDTQYF	TGTGCCTGGAACAGGGTTACTAGCACAGATACGCAGTATTTT
NA	NA	TRBV20-1	14	TRBJ2-2	CSARSGSNTGELFF	TGCAGTGCTAGGAGCGGGTCGAACACCGGGGAGCTGTTTTTT
NA	TRBD1	TRBV20-1	14	TRBJ2-7	CSARVAGQGNEQYF	TGCAGTGCTAGAGTAGCGGGACAGGGGAACGAGCAGTACTTC
many	TRBD1	TRBV7-9	15	TRBJ2-5	CASSETGTGQETQYF	TGTGCCAGCAGCGAGACCGGGACAGGTCAAGAGACCCAGTACTTC
NA	TRBD1	TRBV6-5	13	TRBJ2-1	CASSYSTAGGQFF	TGTGCCAGCAGTTACTCGACTGCAGGGGGGCAGTTCTTC
few	NA	TRBV10-2	14	TRBJ2-5	CASSGGGTQETQYF	TGCGCCAGCAGTGGTGGGGGGACTCAAGAGACCCAGTACTTC
NA	NA	TRBV7-9	14	TRBJ2-7	CASSSEGRVDEQYF	TGTGCCAGCAGCTCGGAGGGCCGGGTCGACGAGCAGTACTTC
NA	NA	TRBV3-1	16	TRBJ2-2	CASSQSGLLGTGELFF	TGTGCCAGCAGCCAATCAGGTTTGCTGGGTACCGGGGAGCTGTTTTTT
NA	NA	TRBV29-1	14	TRBJ2-1	CSVAGQGTNNEQFF	TGCAGCGTTGCGGGACAAGGGACGAACAATGAGCAGTTCTTC
NA	TRBD2	TRBV20-1	15	TRBJ2-7	CSARGGSGRTSEQYF	TGCAGTGCTAGAGGGGGGAGCGGGAGGACTAGCGAGCAGTACTTC
many	TRBD1	TRBV12-3/TRBV12-4	14	TRBJ2-7	CASSSSRQGYEQYF	TGTGCCAGCAGTTCCTCGAGACAGGGCTACGAGCAGTACTTC
few	TRBD1	TRBV10-3	15	TRBJ1-2	CAINEVTGKSRGYTF	TGTGCCATCAACGAAGTGACAGGGAAGTCTCGCGGCTACACCTTC
many	TRBD2	TRBV12-3/TRBV12-4	16	TRBJ2-5	CASSAGGLAGRETQYF	TGTGCCAGCAGTGCCGGGGGACTAGCGGGGAGGGAGACCCAGTACTTC
many	NA	TRBV12-3/TRBV12-4	12	TRBJ1-4	CASSNQAGVQVF	TGTGCCAGCAGCAACCAAGCGGGAGTTCAGGTTTTT
few	NA	TRBV7-2	14	TRBJ2-1	CASSFFLGTNEQFF	TGTGCCAGCAGCTTCTTTTTAGGGACGAATGAGCAGTTCTTC
many	TRBD1	TRBV20-1	15	TRBJ2-7	CSARDRDRGLYEQYF	TGCAGTGCTAGAGATCGGGACAGGGGGCTGTACGAGCAGTACTTC
NA	NA	TRBV2	15	TRBJ2-7	CASIGIGTTTYEQYF	TGTGCCAGCATAGGCATCGGGACAACTACCTACGAGCAGTACTTC
many	TRBD1	TRBV5-1	15	TRBJ1-2	CASSLGDRLNYGYTF	TGCGCCAGCAGCCTGGGGGACAGACTGAACTATGGCTACACCTTC
NA	NA	TRBV7-2	14	TRBJ2-1	CASSSAGAFGEQFF	TGTGCCAGCAGCTCGGCGGGGGCGTTTGGGGAGCAGTTCTTC
few	NA	TRBV10-3	12	TRBJ1-1	CATKQEYTEAFF	TGTGCCACAAAACAGGAGTACACTGAAGCTTTCTTT
NA	NA	TRBV4-3	15	TRBJ2-2	CASSQAASLTGELFF	TGCGCCAGCAGCCAAGCGGCCAGCCTCACCGGGGAGCTGTTTTTT
few	NA	TRBV18	11	TRBJ2-1	CASSIDNEQFF	TGTGCCAGTTCAATCGATAATGAGCAGTTCTTC
once	TRBD2	TRBV20-1	15	TRBJ2-1	CSASQRGYSYNEQFF	TGCAGTGCATCGCAGCGGGGGTATTCCTACAATGAGCAGTTCTTC
NA	TRBD1	TRBV6-5	15	TRBJ2-7	CASSYVDRGVYEQYF	TGTGCCAGCAGTTACGTCGACAGGGGGGTCTACGAGCAGTACTTC
NA	NA	TRBV7-9	15	TRBJ2-1	CASSLAGLPSNEQFF	TGTGCCAGCAGCTTAGCCGGACTACCTTCCAATGAGCAGTTCTTC
many	NA	TRBV12-3/TRBV12-4	14	TRBJ2-1	CASRSSGTNNEQFF	TGTGCCAGCAGATCCTCCGGGACCAACAATGAGCAGTTCTTC
NA	TRBD2	TRBV29-1	15	TRBJ2-3	CSVMLAGGPPDTQYF	TGCAGCGTTATGTTAGCGGGGGGGCCGCCAGATACGCAGTATTTT
NA	TRBD1	TRBV7-9	14	TRBJ2-5	CASSRDSVKETQYF	TGTGCCAGCAGCAGGGACAGCGTAAAAGAGACCCAGTACTTC